A selection of T cell receptor beta chains follows, all from one sample in a study of regulatory T cells in long-lasting Graves disease. MiXCR, run by TCRdb on the multiplex PCR reads, gives a single entry per CDR3 protein. The sample yields 430,000 or so distinct CDR3 sequences, around a fifth seen once. The material was peripheral blood mononuclear cells (PBMCs), obtained when the disease was refractory, from a patient treated with antithyroid drugs. Receptor source: a female donor with Graves disease. CDR3s include the opening cysteine and the closing phenylalanine or tryptophan. The D gene is left open where the match is weak. Clone size, where shown, is once, few, many, or a class for clones that have expanded.

DNA,CDR3,J,D,V,size
TGCGCCAGCGGGACAGGGGAAAATGGTTCACCCCTCCACTTT,CASGTGENGSPLHF,TRBJ1-6,TRBD1,TRBV5-1,few
TGTGCCAGCATAACTAGCGGGAGGGTTGAGACCCAGTACTTC,CASITSGRVETQYF,TRBJ2-5,TRBD2,TRBV28,many
TGTGCCAGCAGATCGACAGGGCTACCTGAGCAGTTCTTC,CASRSTGLPEQFF,TRBJ2-1,TRBD1,TRBV28,many
TGTGCCAGCAGTTACCTCATAGGCACAGATACGCAGTATTTT,CASSYLIGTDTQYF,TRBJ2-3,-,TRBV6-2/TRBV6-3,-
TGTGCCAGCAGCTCCTCCGCGGGGACTAGCGTCTCCTACAATGAGCAGTTCTTC,CASSSSAGTSVSYNEQFF,TRBJ2-1,TRBD2,TRBV11-2,few
TGCAGTGTTCACAGGGGGAGTAATTCACCCCTCCACTTT,CSVHRGSNSPLHF,TRBJ1-6,TRBD1,TRBV20-1,few
TGTGCCAGCAGTGAGGGGACTTTCTTT,CASSEGTFF,TRBJ1-1,-,TRBV6-1,few
TGTGCCAGCAGCCGAAGCCCTGGGAAGGAGACCCAGTACTTC,CASSRSPGKETQYF,TRBJ2-5,-,TRBV11-2,many
TGCAGCGTTGAATTGGAGGGACTAGCGGGCTCCTACAATGAGCAGTTCTTC,CSVELEGLAGSYNEQFF,TRBJ2-1,TRBD2,TRBV29-1,-
TGCAGCGTTTACCCCAGACAGGACGGTGTCTATGGCTACACCTTC,CSVYPRQDGVYGYTF,TRBJ1-2,-,TRBV29-1,many
TGCGCCAGCAGCCAGGAGACAGGGCCAAACTATGGCTACACCTTC,CASSQETGPNYGYTF,TRBJ1-2,TRBD1,TRBV4-1,few
TGCAGTGCTACGAGCAGGCCTTATGTGGACGAGCAGTACTTC,CSATSRPYVDEQYF,TRBJ2-7,-,TRBV20-1,few
TGTGCCACCAGCACCAGACAGGGGGCCCATGAGCAGTTCTTC,CATSTRQGAHEQFF,TRBJ2-1,TRBD1,TRBV15,few
TGTGCCAGTAGGGCCGGGACAGGGAGCAATCAGCCCCAGCATTTT,CASRAGTGSNQPQHF,TRBJ1-5,TRBD1,TRBV19,-
TGTGCCTGGACCCTAATGGGGGATCGTGACGAGCAGTACTTC,CAWTLMGDRDEQYF,TRBJ2-7,-,TRBV30,few
TGTGCCAGCAGTAGAGGGACACGCCTTGGGTTCTTC,CASSRGTRLGFF,TRBJ2-1,-,TRBV28,-
TGTGCCAGCAGCTTAGTTGAGCTCGGGGAGACCCAGTACTTC,CASSLVELGETQYF,TRBJ2-5,-,TRBV7-9,few
TGTGCCAGCAGCTCCTTGCGTGCAGGGGGAACCTACGAGCAGTACTTC,CASSSLRAGGTYEQYF,TRBJ2-7,TRBD1,TRBV11-2,-
TGTGCCAGTAGTATGGGGAACAGAAATTCACCCCTCCACTTT,CASSMGNRNSPLHF,TRBJ1-6,-,TRBV19,-
TGTGCCAGCAGCTTGAGGACAGGGGGTAGCACAGATACGCAGTATTTT,CASSLRTGGSTDTQYF,TRBJ2-3,TRBD1,TRBV7-9,-
TGTGCCAGCAGCAAGGGACAGGGGAGCAACGAGCAGTACTTC,CASSKGQGSNEQYF,TRBJ2-7,TRBD1,TRBV11-3,many
TGTGCCAGCAGTTCCAGGGTTAGCTACACCTTC,CASSSRVSYTF,TRBJ1-2,-,TRBV6-9,many
TGTGCCAGCAGCCCCCAGCGGGGACTAGCGGGAGGCATCTACGAGCAGTACTTC,CASSPQRGLAGGIYEQYF,TRBJ2-7,TRBD2,TRBV14,few
TGTGCCAGCAGTAGCGGGAGGACCTACACCGGGGAGCTGTTTTTT,CASSSGRTYTGELFF,TRBJ2-2,TRBD2,TRBV2,many
TGTGCCAGCAGCCAAGAGGGCACGCCCTGGCGGTACGAGCAGTACTTC,CASSQEGTPWRYEQYF,TRBJ2-7,-,TRBV3-1,few
TGTGCCAGCAGCTCGCGACAGGGGCGGCAACAGACCCAGTACTTC,CASSSRQGRQQTQYF,TRBJ2-5,TRBD1,TRBV7-2,many
TGTGCCAGCAGCTTGGAGGGACTAGCGGGAAGGGAGCTGTTTTTT,CASSLEGLAGRELFF,TRBJ2-2,TRBD2,TRBV5-4,many
TGTGCCAGCAGTCCCGCCAGGGTAGCGCTCACAGATACGCAGTATTTT,CASSPARVALTDTQYF,TRBJ2-3,-,TRBV12-3/TRBV12-4,many
TGTGCCACCCTCGGGAGCCTCAGGGTTGAAGCTTTCTTT,CATLGSLRVEAFF,TRBJ1-1,-,TRBV2,few
TGCGCCAGCACTGTAAGTGCGGGTATGGCCTACAATGAGCAGTTCTTC,CASTVSAGMAYNEQFF,TRBJ2-1,-,TRBV10-2,-
TGTGCCAGCAGTGAATGGAGGCACAGGGCTATGACGGGAGCTTTCTTT,CASSEWRHRAMTGAFF,TRBJ1-1,-,TRBV2,once
TGCAGTGCGGAATGGGGACTAGCGACCCAAGAGACCCAGTACTTC,CSAEWGLATQETQYF,TRBJ2-5,TRBD2,TRBV20-1,-